This is a list of T cell receptor beta chains from one sample in a study of monozygotic twins with inflammatory bowel disease. Reprocessing the 5' RACE reads, TCRdb reports a single entry for every CDR3 protein and omits DNA. The listing records fewer than 200,000 distinct CDR3 sequences. Sequences were obtained from blood. All receptors come from a human donor with ulcerative colitis or Crohn's disease, or a healthy co-twin of an affected twin (not recorded which). CDR3s include the opening cysteine and the closing phenylalanine or tryptophan. The order of the fields is J gene, V gene, CDR3 protein.

j_gene: TRBJ1-2
v_gene: TRBV15
CDR3aa: CATRPGQTIYGYTF

j_gene: TRBJ2-1
v_gene: TRBV9
CDR3aa: CASNGLAALRSSYNEQFF

j_gene: TRBJ1-1
v_gene: TRBV18
CDR3aa: CASSPRTDNTEAFF

j_gene: TRBJ2-1
v_gene: TRBV16
CDR3aa: CASSQPNEQFF

j_gene: TRBJ2-1
v_gene: TRBV5-1
CDR3aa: CASSPRLAGVYNEQFF

j_gene: TRBJ1-6
v_gene: TRBV3-1
CDR3aa: CASSLTSKSSYNSPLHF

j_gene: TRBJ2-3
v_gene: TRBV12-3/TRBV12-4
CDR3aa: CATGGLARTDTQYF

j_gene: TRBJ2-7
v_gene: TRBV5-1
CDR3aa: CASSAGQGYEQYF

j_gene: TRBJ2-5
v_gene: TRBV27
CDR3aa: CASSLGAPTSGRVGTQYF

j_gene: TRBJ2-7
v_gene: TRBV5-1
CDR3aa: CASSRDRSSYEQYF

j_gene: TRBJ2-2
v_gene: TRBV7-8
CDR3aa: CASVRADTGELFF

j_gene: TRBJ2-7
v_gene: TRBV5-1
CDR3aa: CASSFDQGPDEQYF

j_gene: TRBJ2-1
v_gene: TRBV11-3
CDR3aa: CASSHGTDRFNSYNEQFF

j_gene: TRBJ2-1
v_gene: TRBV24-1
CDR3aa: CATSQDGNSYNEQFF

j_gene: TRBJ2-3
v_gene: TRBV3-1
CDR3aa: CASSQDGVRFSTDTQYF

j_gene: TRBJ2-2
v_gene: TRBV29-1
CDR3aa: CSALRTSGHTGELFF

j_gene: TRBJ2-3
v_gene: TRBV27
CDR3aa: CASSTRQSGPQYF

j_gene: TRBJ2-6
v_gene: TRBV5-5
CDR3aa: CASSLYTGALSGANVLTF

j_gene: TRBJ1-3
v_gene: TRBV28
CDR3aa: CASIRDRGAGNTIYF

j_gene: TRBJ2-5
v_gene: TRBV20-1
CDR3aa: CSALLAEKETQYF

j_gene: TRBJ2-1
v_gene: TRBV19
CDR3aa: CASSIRVVTGGYNEQFF

j_gene: TRBJ2-1
v_gene: TRBV24-1
CDR3aa: CATSDNGQGRRHEQFF

j_gene: TRBJ1-4
v_gene: TRBV5-1
CDR3aa: CASSSQGSTNEKLFF

j_gene: TRBJ2-1
v_gene: TRBV21-1
CDR3aa: CASSKAGELTYWGNEQFF

j_gene: TRBJ1-2
v_gene: TRBV4-2
CDR3aa: CASSQFPGGFNYGYTF

j_gene: TRBJ2-3
v_gene: TRBV5-6
CDR3aa: CASSLDSWRTDTQYF

j_gene: TRBJ1-3
v_gene: TRBV19
CDR3aa: CASSQGTDGNTIYF

j_gene: TRBJ1-2
v_gene: TRBV24-1
CDR3aa: CATSQQGRYGYTF

j_gene: TRBJ2-1
v_gene: TRBV5-1
CDR3aa: CASSLGGAYEQFF

j_gene: TRBJ2-3
v_gene: TRBV5-6
CDR3aa: CASSPEASTDTQYF

j_gene: TRBJ2-2
v_gene: TRBV2
CDR3aa: CASSEQLFGELFF

j_gene: TRBJ2-7
v_gene: TRBV28
CDR3aa: CASMGPPPSYEQYF

j_gene: TRBJ2-3
v_gene: TRBV29-1
CDR3aa: CSVEGGGAADTQYF

j_gene: TRBJ1-1
v_gene: TRBV5-1
CDR3aa: CASSPGQNTEAFF

j_gene: TRBJ2-7
v_gene: TRBV29-1
CDR3aa: CSVASQGYEQYF

j_gene: TRBJ1-1
v_gene: TRBV10-3
CDR3aa: CAITGQGTAFF

j_gene: TRBJ2-3
v_gene: TRBV5-1
CDR3aa: CASREIVGTDTQYF

j_gene: TRBJ2-1
v_gene: TRBV10-3
CDR3aa: CAISAIQTSGAGEQFF

j_gene: TRBJ1-2
v_gene: TRBV4-2
CDR3aa: CASSPKGLGENGYTF

j_gene: TRBJ2-1
v_gene: TRBV7-6
CDR3aa: CASRSGTGGHEQFF

j_gene: TRBJ2-3
v_gene: TRBV24-1
CDR3aa: CATSDSPRTDTQYF

j_gene: TRBJ2-7
v_gene: TRBV9
CDR3aa: CASSAKQGRTYEQYF

j_gene: TRBJ2-7
v_gene: TRBV4-1
CDR3aa: CASSHGGLAGAWEQYF

j_gene: TRBJ1-1
v_gene: TRBV6-1
CDR3aa: CASIEDGNAQSEAFF

j_gene: TRBJ2-1
v_gene: TRBV20-1
CDR3aa: CSARDLAGITYNEQFF